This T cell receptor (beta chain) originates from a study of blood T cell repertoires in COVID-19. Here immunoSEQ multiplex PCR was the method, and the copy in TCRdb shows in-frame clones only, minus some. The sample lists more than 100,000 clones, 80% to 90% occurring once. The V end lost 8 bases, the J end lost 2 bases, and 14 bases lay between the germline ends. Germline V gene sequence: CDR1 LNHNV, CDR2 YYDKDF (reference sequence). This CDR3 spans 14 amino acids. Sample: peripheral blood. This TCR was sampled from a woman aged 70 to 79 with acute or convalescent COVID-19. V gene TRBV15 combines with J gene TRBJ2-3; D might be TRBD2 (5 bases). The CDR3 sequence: CATGLSGITDTQYF. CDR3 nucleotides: TGTGCCACCGGTCTGTCGGGGATCACAGATACGCAGTATTTT.